This T cell receptor beta chain was identified during a study of cytotoxic CD8 clonotypes in ibrutinib-treated CLL. As for the study in general: Partial responses totalled approximately 25 and complete responses 2; after median about 67 months, about 15 remained remitted and around twelve progressed.

TCRdb's copy holds only in-frame clones and misses some; the assay was immunoSEQ multiplex PCR. The table lists 13,000 to 15,000 clones, almost 65% of them singletons. Looked up from germline, CDR1 is LGHNA and CDR2 is YNFKEQ. This CDR3 region has 20 residues. Between the trimmed V and J ends, which lost 0 bases and 0 bases, there was a span of 21 bases. The chain recombines TRBV4-2 with TRBJ2-1, with D perhaps matching TRBD2 (6 bases). Source: PBMCs, taken before ibrutinib treatment. The TCR was taken from a human donor with chronic lymphocytic leukemia. CDR3 sequence: CASSQEGGAGALSSYNEQFF. The CDR3 bases are TGTGCCAGCAGCCAAGAAGGCGGGGCAGGAGCACTTAGCTCCTACAATGAGCAGTTCTTC.